This is a list of T cell receptor beta chains from one sample in a study of T-cell reconstitution after alpha-beta-depleted transplantation in children. A single record per CDR3 protein comes from TCRdb applying MiXCR to the PCR reads. The repertoire holds approximately 510,000 distinct CDR3 sequences, with about 17% as singletons. This specimen was PBMCs from the stem cell graft donor, taken from the stem cell graft. The receptor set was obtained from a human donor who donated a stem cell graft to a child with acute lymphoblastic leukemia. Both conserved end residues are part of each CDR3. D genes are given only for firm matches. Clone size appears in some rows only: once, few, many, or a class for an expanded clone.

v_gene: TRBV7-6
len: 15
j_gene: TRBJ2-5
abundance: few
d_gene: TRBD2
CDR3aa: CASSLEAGVQETQYF
CDR3nt: TGTGCCAGCAGCTTAGAAGCGGGAGTTCAAGAGACCCAGTACTTC

v_gene: TRBV6-6
len: 13
j_gene: TRBJ2-1
abundance: few
d_gene: -
CDR3aa: CASSYSGGTGQFF
CDR3nt: TGTGCCAGCAGTTACTCGGGGGGGACAGGGCAGTTCTTC

v_gene: TRBV20-1
len: 15
j_gene: TRBJ2-7
abundance: few
d_gene: -
CDR3aa: CSAREERQDPYEQYF
CDR3nt: TGCAGTGCTAGAGAGGAGAGGCAGGACCCCTACGAGCAGTACTTC

v_gene: TRBV29-1
len: 12
j_gene: TRBJ2-5
abundance: few
d_gene: -
CDR3aa: CSAEGLEETQYF
CDR3nt: TGCAGCGCAGAGGGACTGGAAGAGACCCAGTACTTC

v_gene: TRBV4-1
len: 15
j_gene: TRBJ2-7
abundance: few
d_gene: -
CDR3aa: CASSPLAGSTNEQYF
CDR3nt: TGCGCCAGCAGCCCCCTGGCGGGGAGTACTAACGAGCAGTACTTC

v_gene: TRBV9
len: 16
j_gene: TRBJ1-2
abundance: -
d_gene: -
CDR3aa: CASSPTMVDDLWLQTF
CDR3nt: TGTGCCAGCAGCCCGACCATGGTGGATGATCTATGGCTACAGACCTTC

v_gene: TRBV7-9
len: 13
j_gene: TRBJ1-1
abundance: few
d_gene: -
CDR3aa: CASSSAQNTEAFF
CDR3nt: TGTGCCAGCAGCTCAGCCCAAAACACTGAAGCTTTCTTT

v_gene: TRBV5-1
len: 13
j_gene: TRBJ2-7
abundance: -
d_gene: TRBD1
CDR3aa: CASSGDSDYEQYF
CDR3nt: TGCGCCAGCAGCGGGGACAGCGATTACGAGCAGTACTTC

v_gene: TRBV4-2
len: 17
j_gene: TRBJ2-5
abundance: few
d_gene: -
CDR3aa: CASSQDASGGLQETQYF
CDR3nt: TGTGCCAGCAGCCAAGATGCAAGCGGAGGCCTTCAAGAGACCCAGTACTTC

v_gene: TRBV7-9
len: 14
j_gene: TRBJ1-3
abundance: few
d_gene: -
CDR3aa: CASILTANGNTIYF
CDR3nt: TGTGCCAGCATCTTAACAGCGAACGGAAACACCATATATTTT

v_gene: TRBV6-5
len: 11
j_gene: TRBJ1-3
abundance: -
d_gene: -
CDR3aa: CASSYRNTIYF
CDR3nt: TGTGCCAGCAGTTACCGAAACACCATATATTTT

v_gene: TRBV28
len: 12
j_gene: TRBJ2-3
abundance: -
d_gene: -
CDR3aa: CASSPSGSTQYF
CDR3nt: TGTGCCAGCAGTCCCTCTGGGTCAACGCAGTATTTT

v_gene: TRBV20-1
len: 13
j_gene: TRBJ2-5
abundance: once
d_gene: TRBD2
CDR3aa: CSAPGLARETHYF
CDR3nt: TGCAGTGCCCCAGGACTAGCAAGGGAGACCCATTACTTC

v_gene: TRBV7-9
len: 15
j_gene: TRBJ1-1
abundance: -
d_gene: -
CDR3aa: CASSLALGTNTEAFF
CDR3nt: TGTGCCAGCAGCTTAGCCCTGGGTACGAACACTGAAGCTTTCTTT

v_gene: TRBV27
len: 14
j_gene: TRBJ2-7
abundance: -
d_gene: -
CDR3aa: CASSFRPNPYEQYF
CDR3nt: TGTGCCAGCAGTTTCCGGCCGAACCCCTACGAGCAGTACTTC

v_gene: TRBV20-1
len: 13
j_gene: TRBJ2-7
abundance: -
d_gene: TRBD1
CDR3aa: CSAPGTGAYEQYF
CDR3nt: TGCAGTGCTCCCGGGACAGGGGCCTACGAGCAGTACTTC

v_gene: TRBV21-1
len: 13
j_gene: TRBJ1-2
abundance: -
d_gene: -
CDR3aa: CASSNNRGDGYTF
CDR3nt: TGTGCCAGCAGCAATAACAGGGGCGATGGCTACACCTTC

v_gene: TRBV5-1
len: 18
j_gene: TRBJ2-5
abundance: few
d_gene: -
CDR3aa: CASSLLVLTGRHPETQYF
CDR3nt: TGCGCCAGCAGCTTGTTAGTCCTCACAGGACGACATCCCGAGACCCAGTACTTC

v_gene: TRBV6-5
len: 13
j_gene: TRBJ1-4
abundance: few
d_gene: -
CDR3aa: CASSYSQGEKLFF
CDR3nt: TGTGCCAGCAGTTACTCGCAAGGCGAAAAACTGTTTTTT

v_gene: TRBV7-9
len: 13
j_gene: TRBJ2-3
abundance: few
d_gene: -
CDR3aa: CASSLGSGVEQYF
CDR3nt: TGTGCCAGCAGCTTAGGCTCGGGAGTGGAGCAGTATTTT

v_gene: TRBV24-1
len: 16
j_gene: TRBJ2-2
abundance: -
d_gene: TRBD1
CDR3aa: CATSEGTGFITGELFF
CDR3nt: TGTGCCACCAGTGAGGGGACAGGGTTTATTACCGGGGAGCTGTTTTTT

v_gene: TRBV9
len: 13
j_gene: TRBJ2-2
abundance: -
d_gene: -
CDR3aa: CASTGLGAGELFF
CDR3nt: TGTGCCAGCACCGGACTCGGTGCCGGGGAGCTGTTTTTT

v_gene: TRBV7-8
len: 17
j_gene: TRBJ1-2
abundance: -
d_gene: TRBD1
CDR3aa: CASSFRDRGTGYYGYTF
CDR3nt: TGTGCCAGCAGCTTCCGGGACAGGGGGACGGGCTACTATGGCTACACCTTC

v_gene: TRBV12-3/TRBV12-4
len: 15
j_gene: TRBJ2-7
abundance: many
d_gene: TRBD2
CDR3aa: CASRSTSGRTYEQYF
CDR3nt: TGTGCCAGCAGGTCAACTAGCGGGAGGACCTACGAGCAGTACTTC

v_gene: TRBV20-1
len: 17
j_gene: TRBJ1-5
abundance: few
d_gene: TRBD1
CDR3aa: CSASGQGARGPRQPQHF
CDR3nt: TGCAGTGCTAGCGGGCAGGGGGCGCGGGGCCCCCGTCAGCCCCAGCATTTT

v_gene: TRBV7-3
len: 16
j_gene: TRBJ2-2
abundance: -
d_gene: -
CDR3aa: CASSLSRGLNTGELFF
CDR3nt: TGTGCCAGCAGCTTATCACGGGGCCTAAACACCGGGGAGCTGTTTTTT

v_gene: TRBV13
len: 13
j_gene: TRBJ2-1
abundance: many
d_gene: -
CDR3aa: CASSPPMVNEQFF
CDR3nt: TGTGCCAGCAGCCCCCCAATGGTAAATGAGCAGTTCTTC

v_gene: TRBV12-3/TRBV12-4
len: 12
j_gene: TRBJ1-2
abundance: -
d_gene: TRBD1
CDR3aa: CASRQGVDGYTF
CDR3nt: TGTGCCAGCAGACAGGGGGTCGATGGCTACACCTTC

v_gene: TRBV27
len: 15
j_gene: TRBJ1-4
abundance: few
d_gene: -
CDR3aa: CASSLIQGLGEKLFF
CDR3nt: TGTGCCAGCAGTCTTATACAGGGTTTAGGGGAAAAACTGTTTTTT

v_gene: TRBV29-1
len: 13
j_gene: TRBJ2-7
abundance: few
d_gene: TRBD2
CDR3aa: CSFLAGVGDEQYF
CDR3nt: TGCAGCTTTTTAGCGGGAGTCGGTGACGAGCAGTACTTC

v_gene: TRBV6-1
len: 15
j_gene: TRBJ2-2
abundance: -
d_gene: TRBD2
CDR3aa: CASSRLAELTGELFF
CDR3nt: TGTGCCAGCAGTAGACTAGCGGAGCTGACCGGGGAGCTGTTTTTT